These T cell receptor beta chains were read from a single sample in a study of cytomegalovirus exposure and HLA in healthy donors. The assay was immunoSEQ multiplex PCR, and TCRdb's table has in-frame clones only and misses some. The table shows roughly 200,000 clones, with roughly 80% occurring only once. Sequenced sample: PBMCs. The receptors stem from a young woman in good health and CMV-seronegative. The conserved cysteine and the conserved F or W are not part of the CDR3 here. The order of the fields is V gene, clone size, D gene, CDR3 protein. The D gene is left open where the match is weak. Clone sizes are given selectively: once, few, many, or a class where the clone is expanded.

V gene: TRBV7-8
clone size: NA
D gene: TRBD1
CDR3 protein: ASFGVTGENNEQF

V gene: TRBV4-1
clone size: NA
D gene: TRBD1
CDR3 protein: ASSQYTRQGLDGYT

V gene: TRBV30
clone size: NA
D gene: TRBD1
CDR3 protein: AWSVMSGQAYQPQH

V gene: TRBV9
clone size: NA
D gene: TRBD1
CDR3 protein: ASSNLPPGQVPQETQY

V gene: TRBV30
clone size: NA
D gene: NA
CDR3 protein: AWRPFGAPKLFEQY

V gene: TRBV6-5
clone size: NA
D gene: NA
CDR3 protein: VSSYSPSLNQPQH

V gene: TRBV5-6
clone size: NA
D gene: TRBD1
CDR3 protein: ASSPMGQTGEQY

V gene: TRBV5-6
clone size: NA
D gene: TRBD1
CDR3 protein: ASSSITGGVEKLF

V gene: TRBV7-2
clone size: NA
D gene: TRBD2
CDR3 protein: ASSLETSRREQF

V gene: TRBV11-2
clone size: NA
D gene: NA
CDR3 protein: ASSLELVETQY

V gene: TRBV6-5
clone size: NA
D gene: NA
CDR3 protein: ASSYRTDGADTQY

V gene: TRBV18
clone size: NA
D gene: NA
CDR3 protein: ASSPPGPNTLLVNTEAF

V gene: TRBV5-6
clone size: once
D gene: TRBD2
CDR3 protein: ASSPREGLGNEQF

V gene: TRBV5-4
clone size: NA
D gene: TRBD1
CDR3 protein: ASSLRQGAFLNNSPLH

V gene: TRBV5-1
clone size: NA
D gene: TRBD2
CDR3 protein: ASSLGLAGEETQY

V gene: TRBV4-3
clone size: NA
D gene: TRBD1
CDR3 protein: ASSQAVTGAYGYT

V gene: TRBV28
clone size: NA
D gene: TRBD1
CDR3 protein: ASRSGTANEKLF

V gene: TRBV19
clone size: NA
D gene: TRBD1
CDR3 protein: ASSIRQGTEAF

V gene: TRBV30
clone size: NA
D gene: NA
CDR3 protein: AWSARNTIY

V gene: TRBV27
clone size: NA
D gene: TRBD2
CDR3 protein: ASSSGSGTPWGEQF

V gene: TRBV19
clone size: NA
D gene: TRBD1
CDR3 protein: ASSLRTGFTEAF

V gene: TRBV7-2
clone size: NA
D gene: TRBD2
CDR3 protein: ASRLAGGPSQY

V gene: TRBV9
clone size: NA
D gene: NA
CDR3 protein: ASSATGSPYNEQF

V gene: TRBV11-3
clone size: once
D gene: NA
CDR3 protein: ASSSRNTEAF

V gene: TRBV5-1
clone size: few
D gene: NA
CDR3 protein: ASSWQGLDSYT

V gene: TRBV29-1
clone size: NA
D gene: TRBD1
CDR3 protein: SVQDGTGVSNTGELF

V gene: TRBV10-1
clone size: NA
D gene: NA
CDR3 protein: ASSEARTDTQY

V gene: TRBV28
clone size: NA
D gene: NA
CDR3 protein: ASSLGQGLADTQY

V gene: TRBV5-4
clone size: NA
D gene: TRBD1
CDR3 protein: ASSLGGTGDQPQH

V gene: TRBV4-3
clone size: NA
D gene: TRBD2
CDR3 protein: ASSQAGPGTSGPNEQF

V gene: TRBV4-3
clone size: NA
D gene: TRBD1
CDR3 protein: ASSQNRGGAYEQY

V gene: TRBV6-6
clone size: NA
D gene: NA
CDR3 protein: ASSPHQTSTDTQY

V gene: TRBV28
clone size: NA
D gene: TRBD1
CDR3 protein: ASSSVAPGTVNRGIYSNQPQH

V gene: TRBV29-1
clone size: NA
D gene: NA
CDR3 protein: SVLDREGYEQY

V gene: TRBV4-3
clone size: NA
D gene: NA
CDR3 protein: ASSQQWGRSYNEQF

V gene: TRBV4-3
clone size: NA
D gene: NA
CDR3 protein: ASSQDRGPQH

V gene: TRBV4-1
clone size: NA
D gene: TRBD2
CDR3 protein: ASSQSGGNTGELF

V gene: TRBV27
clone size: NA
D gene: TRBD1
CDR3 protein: ASSFRFGTDNEKLF

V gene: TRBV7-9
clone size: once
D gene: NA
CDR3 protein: SSSRPQASFHTIY

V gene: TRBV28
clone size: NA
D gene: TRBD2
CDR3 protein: ASSPASSGEGANEQF

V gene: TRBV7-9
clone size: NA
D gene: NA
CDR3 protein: ASSLISASARGELF

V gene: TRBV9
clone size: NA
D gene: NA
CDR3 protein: ASSVGDTAYNEQF

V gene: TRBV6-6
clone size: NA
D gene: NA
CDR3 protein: ASELGHNQETQY

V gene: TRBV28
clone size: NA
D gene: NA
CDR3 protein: ASRTQGEVLGNIQY

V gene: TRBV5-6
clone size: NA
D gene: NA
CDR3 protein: ASRDSGIARDEQY

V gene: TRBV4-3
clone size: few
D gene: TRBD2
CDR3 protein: ASSHLSGFTSGANVLT

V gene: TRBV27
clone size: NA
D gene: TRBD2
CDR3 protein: ASSFGTSGSSYNEQF

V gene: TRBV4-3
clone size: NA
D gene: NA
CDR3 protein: ASSQGFSRGSLEEPQH

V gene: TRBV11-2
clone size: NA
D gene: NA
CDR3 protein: ASNRGPETQY

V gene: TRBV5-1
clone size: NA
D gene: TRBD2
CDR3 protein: ASRVLAGVIDEQF

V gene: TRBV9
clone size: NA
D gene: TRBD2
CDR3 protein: ASSVGDYGEQF

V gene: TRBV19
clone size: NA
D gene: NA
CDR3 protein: ASSIVGANEQF

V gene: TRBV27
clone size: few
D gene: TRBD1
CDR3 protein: ASSSTGRGGYT

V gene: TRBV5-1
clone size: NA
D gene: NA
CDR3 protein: ASSLDGARGQPQH

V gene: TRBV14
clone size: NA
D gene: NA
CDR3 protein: ASSLISGVVGELF

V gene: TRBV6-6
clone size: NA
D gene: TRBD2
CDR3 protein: ASSFPGTSGSPQY

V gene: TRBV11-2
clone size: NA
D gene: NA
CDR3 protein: ASSPRVGAIEAF

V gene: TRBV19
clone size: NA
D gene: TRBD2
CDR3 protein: ASSIRGLAGGVNTDTQY

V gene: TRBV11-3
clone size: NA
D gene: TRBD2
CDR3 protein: ASSTGVGGGGYNEQF

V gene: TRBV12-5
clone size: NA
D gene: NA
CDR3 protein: ASGLVPGTFYGYT